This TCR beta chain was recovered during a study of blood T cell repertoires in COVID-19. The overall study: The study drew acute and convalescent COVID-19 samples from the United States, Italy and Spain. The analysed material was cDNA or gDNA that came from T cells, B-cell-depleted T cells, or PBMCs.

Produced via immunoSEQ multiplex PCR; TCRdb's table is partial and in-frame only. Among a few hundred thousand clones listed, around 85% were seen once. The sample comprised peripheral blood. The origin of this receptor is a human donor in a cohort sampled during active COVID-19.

CDR3 residues: CASSGNSGGADTQYF. CDR3 sequence (DNA): TGTGCCAGCAGTGGAAATAGCGGGGGGGCAGATACGCAGTATTTT. This sequence joins TRBV2 and TRBJ2-3; 11 bases are shared with TRBD2. V shed 4 bases and J 4 bases; nucleotides not matched to a gene: 4. The CDR3 is 15 residues long. Germline V gene data show CDR1 as SNHLY and CDR2 as FYNNEI.